A single sample gave rise to the 2 T cell receptor beta chains below, sequenced in a study of immune evolution from preneoplasia to lung adenocarcinoma. Repertoires were generated with immunoSEQ multiplex PCR, while TCRdb's copy carries only in-frame clones and drops some. The sample records 11,000 to 15,000 clones, approximately 78% being singletons. Material: FFPE minimally invasive lung adenocarcinoma tissue. The receptors shown here come from a person aged 65-85 years with lung adenocarcinoma.

J is TRBJ2-5 and V is TRBV28, with TRBD1 matching 8 bases. The CDR3 is 13 residues long. Losses at the gene ends were 6 bases for V and 5 bases for J; bases not matched to a gene: 5. Per germline, CDR1 MDHEN and CDR2 SYDVKM. Written as DNA, the CDR3 is TGTGCCAGCAGCAGGACAGGGTGGGAGACCCAGTACTTC. Its translation: CASSRTGWETQYF.

V gene TRBV27 combines with J gene TRBJ1-1; no definite D call. CDR1 and CDR2 (germline): MNHEY, SMNVEV (reference sequence). With 5 bases removed from V and 0 bases from J, the gap between germline ends came to 16 bases. This CDR3 is built from 16 residues. The CDR3 reads CASSAWVTSVNTEAFF. For the CDR3, the DNA is TGTGCCAGCAGTGCCTGGGTAACTTCGGTGAACACTGAAGCTTTCTTT.